The next 6 T cell receptor beta chains were all read from a single sample in a study of shared clonotypes between healthy human individuals. Naive CD8 cells comprised CD45RO-negative, CCR7-positively selected cells, excluding terminally differentiated effector memory CD45RA+ cells. Measured with immunoSEQ multiplex PCR; TCRdb has only the in-frame clones, and not every one. The profile covers just over 2,000,000 clones, with roughly 95% appearing a single time and 0.85% to 1.2% taken by the ten largest. The sample was naive CD8+ T cells sorted from blood. All receptors derive from a man aged 18-30 years in good health.

This clone was seen once. This chain connects TRBV29-1 to TRBJ2-7; perhaps TRBD2 as D (6 bases). Germline CDR1 SQVTM, CDR2 ANQGSEA. Between the trimmed V and J ends, which lost 3 bases and 0 bases, there was a span of 12 bases. The CDR3 covers 14 residues. CDR3 sequence reads: CSVEEGGSSYEQYF. The CDR3 DNA is TGCAGCGTTGAGGAGGGCGGGTCCTCCTACGAGCAGTACTTC.

This clone came up once. The chain joins TRBV2 to TRBJ2-1, with D tentatively TRBD2 (5 bases). The germline V and J ends were trimmed by 7 bases and 5 bases, with 12 bases remaining between them. Germline V CDR1 and CDR2: SNHLY, FYNNEI. This CDR3 spans 13 amino acids. The CDR3 nucleotides read TGTGCCAGCACGGGTACCGGGGACAATGAGCAGTTCTTC. This gives the protein CASTGTGDNEQFF.

This chain joins TRBV28 and TRBJ1-3; D perhaps matches TRBD1 (5 bases). Germline-derived CDR1 and CDR2 are MDHEN and SYDVKM. This CDR3 has 14 residues. V was shortened by 6 bases and J by 4 bases, with 13 bases between the two germline ends. The CDR3 is CASSSAGVGNTIYF. The CDR3 DNA follows: TGTGCCAGCAGCTCCGCGGGGGTAGGAAACACCATATATTTT. The variable domain in full, with the rest retrieved from reference TRBV28 and TRBJ1-3, is DVKVTQSSRYLVKRTGEKVFLECVQDMDHENMFWYRQDPGLGLRLIYFSYDVKMKEKGDIPEGYSVSREKKERFSLILESASTNQTSMYLCASSSAGVGNTIYFGEGSWLTVV.

In regard to this clone: The germline gene is not matched at one end of the junction; a read error may be the cause. Other DNA sequences within the sample encode an identical CDR3. CDR3 coding DNA: TGTGCTAGCAGCTTAGAGGTCGGCTACGAGCAGTACTTC. Amino acid sequence: CASSLEVGYEQYF. The chain has TRBV7-7 and TRBJ2-7; D unresolved. The CDR3 is made up of 13 amino acids. Germline V CDR1 and CDR2: SSHAT, FNYEAQ (reference sequence).

This sequence joins TRBV6-5 and TRBJ2-7; D possibly uses TRBD1 or TRBD2 (5 bases each). Trimming removed 7 bases at V and 0 bases at J, with 16 bases between. In germline, CDR1 is MNHEY, CDR2 SVGAGI. The CDR3 length is 15 residues. Here the CDR3 DNA reads TGTGCCAGCAACCAGAGGGGCGCCCGCTCCTACGAGCAGTACTTC. Its translation is CASNQRGARSYEQYF.

This clone was picked up one time. Other DNA variants within this sample encode the same CDR3. The rearrangement links TRBV29-1 to TRBJ1-2; D remains ambiguous. The CDR3 covers 13 residues. Deletions cut 2 bases from V and 4 bases from J, with 11 bases between. Per the germline V gene, CDR1 is SQVTM and CDR2 is ANQGSEA. CDR3 bases: TGCAGCGTTGAATGGGTAGGGAGCTATGGCTACACCTTC. Translating gives CSVEWVGSYGYTF. The full variable domain, its missing parts supplied by reference TRBV29-1 and TRBJ1-2, is SAVISQKPSRDICQRGTSLTIQCQVDSQVTMMFWYRQQPGQSLTLIATANQGSEATYESGFVIDKFPISRPNLTFSTLTVSNMSPEDSSIYLCSVEWVGSYGYTFGSGTRLTVV.